A selection of T cell receptor beta chains follows, all from one sample in a study of T-cell memory formation after mild COVID-19. TCRdb passed the 5' RACE reads through MiXCR, listing each CDR3 protein once. The sample holds 300,000 to 400,000 distinct CDR3 sequences; 21% are singletons and the top ten take roughly an eighth. The sample was PBMCs or a T cell subset sorted from them (not recorded which). Receptors were obtained from an adult woman who had mild COVID-19 (a few samples of this study predate the infection). Cell type and time point are not known. Each CDR3 is given with its conserved first and last residue. Each record gives: V gene, J gene, clone size, D gene, CDR3 DNA, CDR3 protein. The D gene is left open where the match is weak. Clone size is shown for a subset of rows, as once, few, many or a class of expanded clone.

v_call: TRBV12-3/TRBV12-4; j_call: TRBJ2-1; clone_size: many; d_call: TRBD1; cdr3_nt: TGTGCCAGCAGTGTCCGGGACAGGGGAGGGAATGAGCAGTTCTTC; cdr3_aa: CASSVRDRGGNEQFF
v_call: TRBV14; j_call: TRBJ2-2; clone_size: .; d_call: .; cdr3_nt: TGTGCCAGCAGCCAAGATAGGTGGTACACCGGGGAGCTGTTTTTT; cdr3_aa: CASSQDRWYTGELFF
v_call: TRBV6-5; j_call: TRBJ2-5; clone_size: few; d_call: TRBD1; cdr3_nt: TGTGCCAGCAGTCTCGGACAGGGGTTCGGGACCCAGTACTTC; cdr3_aa: CASSLGQGFGTQYF
v_call: TRBV5-6; j_call: TRBJ2-1; clone_size: few; d_call: TRBD2; cdr3_nt: TGTGCCAGCAGCCGAAGGTCACTAGCGGGTTTGAATGAGCAGTTCTTC; cdr3_aa: CASSRRSLAGLNEQFF
v_call: TRBV29-1; j_call: TRBJ2-1; clone_size: .; d_call: TRBD2; cdr3_nt: TGCAGCGTTGTTAGCGGGGCGAGCTCCTACAATGAGCAGTTCTTC; cdr3_aa: CSVVSGASSYNEQFF
v_call: TRBV9; j_call: TRBJ2-5; clone_size: .; d_call: .; cdr3_nt: TGTGCCAGCAGCGTAGACTCAGAGGTGAGGACCCAGTACTTC; cdr3_aa: CASSVDSEVRTQYF
v_call: TRBV2; j_call: TRBJ2-7; clone_size: .; d_call: TRBD2; cdr3_nt: TGTGCCAGCAGTCTGGCTGGGACTATCGGATACGAGCAGTACTTC; cdr3_aa: CASSLAGTIGYEQYF
v_call: TRBV18; j_call: TRBJ2-1; clone_size: .; d_call: TRBD2; cdr3_nt: TGTGCCAGCTCACCACCCGGTCTAGCGGGAGGGCTGATCTACAATGAGCAGTTCTTC; cdr3_aa: CASSPPGLAGGLIYNEQFF
v_call: TRBV29-1; j_call: TRBJ1-5; clone_size: .; d_call: TRBD1; cdr3_nt: TGCAGCATTACGACCGGGACAGGGATTCCCCAGCATTTT; cdr3_aa: CSITTGTGIPQHF
v_call: TRBV20-1; j_call: TRBJ1-2; clone_size: once; d_call: .; cdr3_nt: TGCAGTGCCCTCCGGGAGGGGGAGTTAAGGGGCTACACCTTC; cdr3_aa: CSALREGELRGYTF
v_call: TRBV25-1; j_call: TRBJ2-7; clone_size: many; d_call: TRBD1; cdr3_nt: TGTGCCAGCAGTATGGACAGGGGAGCCTACGAGCAGTACTTC; cdr3_aa: CASSMDRGAYEQYF
v_call: TRBV20-1; j_call: TRBJ2-3; clone_size: .; d_call: TRBD2; cdr3_nt: TGCAGTGCCGTGGGAGGGGAGGCTAGCACAGATACGCAGTATTTT; cdr3_aa: CSAVGGEASTDTQYF
v_call: TRBV5-1; j_call: TRBJ2-7; clone_size: few; d_call: .; cdr3_nt: TGCGCCAGCAGCTTCCTACAGGGCTCGACCTACGAGCAGTACTTC; cdr3_aa: CASSFLQGSTYEQYF
v_call: TRBV9; j_call: TRBJ2-2; clone_size: .; d_call: .; cdr3_nt: TGTGCCAGCAGCAGAGGGGCCCCTGGGACCGGGGAGCTGTTTTTT; cdr3_aa: CASSRGAPGTGELFF
v_call: TRBV5-1; j_call: TRBJ2-3; clone_size: few; d_call: TRBD2; cdr3_nt: TGCGCCAGCAGCTCGGGACTAGCGGGAGGAGGAGATACGCAGTATTTT; cdr3_aa: CASSSGLAGGGDTQYF
v_call: TRBV19; j_call: TRBJ2-2; clone_size: .; d_call: .; cdr3_nt: TGTGCCACCGCCGTCGGGACAACCGGGGAGCTGTTTTTT; cdr3_aa: CATAVGTTGELFF
v_call: TRBV11-1; j_call: TRBJ1-2; clone_size: once; d_call: .; cdr3_nt: TGTGCCAGCAGCTTAATTCAGGGCGATGGCGGCTACACCTTC; cdr3_aa: CASSLIQGDGGYTF
v_call: TRBV6-5; j_call: TRBJ2-7; clone_size: .; d_call: TRBD2; cdr3_nt: TGTGCCAGCAGTTTCACTAGCGGGGGTCCCTACGAGCAGTACTTC; cdr3_aa: CASSFTSGGPYEQYF
v_call: TRBV3-1; j_call: TRBJ1-1; clone_size: many; d_call: TRBD1; cdr3_nt: TGTGCCAGCAGCCCCGGGGGAGGGGGCTCGGTTGAAGCTTTCTTT; cdr3_aa: CASSPGGGGSVEAFF
v_call: TRBV9; j_call: TRBJ1-1; clone_size: once; d_call: TRBD1; cdr3_nt: TGTGCCAGCAGCGTAAACAGGGGGCAGTCGAGTACTGAAGCTTTCTTT; cdr3_aa: CASSVNRGQSSTEAFF
v_call: TRBV29-1; j_call: TRBJ2-1; clone_size: .; d_call: TRBD2; cdr3_nt: TGCAGCGTTCACCCAGGACTAGCGGGCTTCGATGGTGATGAGCAGTTCTTC; cdr3_aa: CSVHPGLAGFDGDEQFF
v_call: TRBV5-1; j_call: TRBJ2-7; clone_size: few; d_call: TRBD2; cdr3_nt: TGCGCCAGCAGCACCGTAGCGGGAGGGCCGTACGAGCAGTACTTC; cdr3_aa: CASSTVAGGPYEQYF
v_call: TRBV3-1; j_call: TRBJ2-5; clone_size: .; d_call: TRBD2; cdr3_nt: TGTGCCAGCAGCCAAGATCTAGCGGGAGGACGGGTAGAGACCCAGTACTTC; cdr3_aa: CASSQDLAGGRVETQYF
v_call: TRBV3-1; j_call: TRBJ1-1; clone_size: few; d_call: .; cdr3_nt: TGTGCCAGCAGCCAAGAATTGGGGACTGAAGCTTTCTTT; cdr3_aa: CASSQELGTEAFF
v_call: TRBV28; j_call: TRBJ2-7; clone_size: .; d_call: .; cdr3_nt: TGTGCCAGCAGTCAGACAGGGACTGGTGGCTACGAGCAGTACTTC; cdr3_aa: CASSQTGTGGYEQYF
v_call: TRBV5-6; j_call: TRBJ1-1; clone_size: .; d_call: .; cdr3_nt: TGTGCCAGCAGCGCCGGCGGGCTGAACACTGAAGCTTTCTTT; cdr3_aa: CASSAGGLNTEAFF
v_call: TRBV5-1; j_call: TRBJ2-7; clone_size: .; d_call: TRBD2; cdr3_nt: TGCGCCAGCAGCTCGGGACTAGCGGGAAGTTACGAGCAGTACTTC; cdr3_aa: CASSSGLAGSYEQYF
v_call: TRBV27; j_call: TRBJ2-3; clone_size: many; d_call: .; cdr3_nt: TGTGCCAGCCTCCCATTGGGGGGCGCGTCGGATACGCAGTATTTT; cdr3_aa: CASLPLGGASDTQYF
v_call: TRBV20-1; j_call: TRBJ1-2; clone_size: .; d_call: .; cdr3_nt: TGCAGTGCTAGTCATGGCGGGAGGTTCTATGGCTACACCTTC; cdr3_aa: CSASHGGRFYGYTF
v_call: TRBV20-1; j_call: TRBJ2-1; clone_size: few; d_call: TRBD2; cdr3_nt: TGCAGTGCCACGCCCGGGAGGGCGCGGAATGAGCAGTTCTTC; cdr3_aa: CSATPGRARNEQFF
v_call: TRBV6-6; j_call: TRBJ2-7; clone_size: .; d_call: .; cdr3_nt: TGTGCCAGCTCTGGGTCCGGGACGGTCGCCTACGAGCAGTACTTC; cdr3_aa: CASSGSGTVAYEQYF
v_call: TRBV5-5; j_call: TRBJ2-1; clone_size: .; d_call: TRBD1; cdr3_nt: TGTGCCAGCAGCTGGGGACAGGGGGTTAACAATGAGCAGTTCTTC; cdr3_aa: CASSWGQGVNNEQFF
v_call: TRBV3-1; j_call: TRBJ2-7; clone_size: few; d_call: .; cdr3_nt: TGTGCCAGCAGCCAAGATGAGGGAAAGTCCTACGAGCAGTACTTC; cdr3_aa: CASSQDEGKSYEQYF
v_call: TRBV5-5; j_call: TRBJ2-1; clone_size: .; d_call: TRBD1; cdr3_nt: TGTGCCAGCAGCTGGGGGACAGGGGGCGGTGAGCAGTTCTTC; cdr3_aa: CASSWGTGGGEQFF
v_call: TRBV12-3/TRBV12-4; j_call: TRBJ1-5; clone_size: .; d_call: .; cdr3_nt: TGTGCCAGCAGTCCGGCGAATCAGCCCCAGCATTTT; cdr3_aa: CASSPANQPQHF
v_call: TRBV6-2/TRBV6-3; j_call: TRBJ2-7; clone_size: few; d_call: TRBD1; cdr3_nt: TGTGCCAGCAGCCTCCCCACAGGGGGCTCTTGGGAGCAGTACTTC; cdr3_aa: CASSLPTGGSWEQYF
v_call: TRBV4-1; j_call: TRBJ2-3; clone_size: .; d_call: .; cdr3_nt: TGCGCCAGCAGCGGGTCGGGGGCGGGCACAGATACGCAGTATTTT; cdr3_aa: CASSGSGAGTDTQYF
v_call: TRBV25-1; j_call: TRBJ1-1; clone_size: .; d_call: .; cdr3_nt: TGTGCCAGCAGTGAACAGGGTTGGCCTGAAGCTTTCTTT; cdr3_aa: CASSEQGWPEAFF
v_call: TRBV6-2/TRBV6-3; j_call: TRBJ2-4; clone_size: .; d_call: TRBD2; cdr3_nt: TGTGCCAGCAGTTACCGTCCTAGCGGGGGAGCCAAAAACATTCAGTACTTC; cdr3_aa: CASSYRPSGGAKNIQYF
v_call: TRBV12-3/TRBV12-4; j_call: TRBJ1-5; clone_size: few; d_call: .; cdr3_nt: TGTGCCAGCACCCCATCCTATAGCAATCAGCCCCAGCATTTT; cdr3_aa: CASTPSYSNQPQHF
v_call: TRBV7-2; j_call: TRBJ2-1; clone_size: few; d_call: .; cdr3_nt: TGTGCCAGCAGCTTCGGTGGAGCGAGGAATGAGCAGTTCTTC; cdr3_aa: CASSFGGARNEQFF
v_call: TRBV12-3/TRBV12-4; j_call: TRBJ2-7; clone_size: .; d_call: TRBD1; cdr3_nt: TGTGCCAGCAGTTCCGAAAACAGGGGGCGGGTCCACGAGCAGTACTTC; cdr3_aa: CASSSENRGRVHEQYF
v_call: TRBV14; j_call: TRBJ1-1; clone_size: few; d_call: .; cdr3_nt: TGTGCCAGCAGCCACCAAGCGAACACTGAAGCTTTCTTT; cdr3_aa: CASSHQANTEAFF
v_call: TRBV5-5; j_call: TRBJ2-3; clone_size: .; d_call: TRBD2; cdr3_nt: TGTGCCAGCAGGATTAGCGGGAGTATAACAGATACGCAGTATTTT; cdr3_aa: CASRISGSITDTQYF
v_call: TRBV7-6; j_call: TRBJ2-7; clone_size: few; d_call: TRBD2; cdr3_nt: TGTGCCAGCAGCCCCCGCGGGGGGGAGAACGAGCAGTACTTC; cdr3_aa: CASSPRGGENEQYF